Listed below are T cell receptor beta chains from one sample, sequenced in a study of blood T cell repertoires in COVID-19. The method was immunoSEQ multiplex PCR; TCRdb's version includes in-frame clones alone and lacks a portion of them. Of approximately 290,000 clones listed, roughly 89% are singletons. The specimen was peripheral blood. Every receptor here comes from a young man with acute or convalescent COVID-19. Each CDR3 is given with its conserved first and last residue. The D gene is left open where the match is weak. Clone size is given for some rows only: seen once, a few or many times, or a class if the clone is expanded.

CDR3 length,V gene,J gene,D gene,clone size,CDR3 DNA,CDR3 protein
15,TRBV2,TRBJ1-5,TRBD1,-,TGTGCCAGCGGGGGACAGGGCCATAGCAATCAGCCCCAGCATTTT,CASGGQGHSNQPQHF
14,TRBV2,TRBJ2-5,TRBD2,once,TGTGCCGGCTCGGGACTAGCGGGAAAAGAGACCCAGTACTTC,CAGSGLAGKETQYF
15,TRBV19,TRBJ1-2,TRBD1,-,TGTGCCAGTAGTGAGGCCGGGACAGGGGGCAAAGGCTACACCTTC,CASSEAGTGGKGYTF
14,TRBV5-6,TRBJ1-5,-,-,TGTGCCAGCAGCCGCAGAGGGTCCAATCAGCCCCAGCATTTT,CASSRRGSNQPQHF
14,TRBV27,TRBJ2-3,TRBD2,-,TGTGCCAGCAGCCTAGTAGGAGCTTCGGGGGGGGAGAATTTT,CASSLVGASGGENF
17,TRBV4-1,TRBJ1-1,-,-,TGCGCCAGCAGCCAACCGGCGTTGGGGGGGGTGAACACTGAAGCTTTCTTT,CASSQPALGGVNTEAFF
13,TRBV2,TRBJ2-2,-,-,TGTGCCAGCAGATTCCGGGACACCGGGGAGCTGTTTTTT,CASRFRDTGELFF
13,TRBV9,TRBJ1-6,TRBD1,-,TGTGCCAGCAGCCGGGACAGGCAATCACCCCTCCACTTT,CASSRDRQSPLHF
19,TRBV5-1,TRBJ2-6,TRBD1,once,TGCGCCAGCAGCTTCTCCCCGACAGGGGGCGCTGCTGGGGCCAACGTCCTGACTTTC,CASSFSPTGGAAGANVLTF
13,TRBV6-5,TRBJ1-6,-,-,TGTGCCAGCAGTTTAGCCCATAATTCACCCCTCCACTTT,CASSLAHNSPLHF
13,TRBV28,TRBJ2-1,-,-,TGTGCCAGCAGCTCGGGCAGGGGTTACGAGCAGTTCTTC,CASSSGRGYEQFF
14,TRBV28,TRBJ1-1,TRBD1,-,TGTGCCAGCAGTTATACAGGGGGCCTTGCCGAAGCTTTCTTT,CASSYTGGLAEAFF
14,TRBV7-9,TRBJ1-1,-,few,TGTGCCAGCAGCTTTTCGACAGGAAACACTGAAGCTTTCTTT,CASSFSTGNTEAFF
15,TRBV5-1,TRBJ2-6,-,-,TGCGCCAGCAGCTTTTGGAGTTCTGGGGCCAACGTCCTGACTTTC,CASSFWSSGANVLTF
16,TRBV4-1,TRBJ2-5,-,-,TGCGCCAGCAGCCAAGAAGTACGGGGGTTTCAAGAGACCCAGTACTTC,CASSQEVRGFQETQYF
17,TRBV12-5,TRBJ2-3,TRBD1,-,TGTGCTAGTGGTTTGGTAGGGTGGACAGGGACCACAGATACGCAGTATTTT,CASGLVGWTGTTDTQYF
14,TRBV5-1,TRBJ1-6,-,-,TGCGCCAGCAGCTCGGGACTGTTTAATTCACCCCTCCACTTT,CASSSGLFNSPLHF